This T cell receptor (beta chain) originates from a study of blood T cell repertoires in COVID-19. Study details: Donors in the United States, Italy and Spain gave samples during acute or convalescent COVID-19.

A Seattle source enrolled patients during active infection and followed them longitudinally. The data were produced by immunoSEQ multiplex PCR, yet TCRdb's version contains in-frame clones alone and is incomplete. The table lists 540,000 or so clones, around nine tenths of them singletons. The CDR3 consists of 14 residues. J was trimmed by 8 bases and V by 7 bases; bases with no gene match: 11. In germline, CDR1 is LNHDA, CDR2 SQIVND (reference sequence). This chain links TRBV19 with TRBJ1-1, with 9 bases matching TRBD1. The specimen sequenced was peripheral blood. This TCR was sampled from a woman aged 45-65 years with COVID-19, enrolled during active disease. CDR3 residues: CASIGRQGDGEAFF. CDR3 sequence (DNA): TGTGCCAGTATTGGACGACAGGGGGACGGCGAAGCTTTCTTT.